Sequencing of this T cell receptor beta chain was carried out in a study of blood T cell repertoires in COVID-19. This CDR3 is built from 13 residues. Germline CDR1 reads SEHNR; CDR2 reads FQNEAQ (reference sequence). V shed 2 bases and J 9 bases; nucleotides not matched to a gene: 5. Using immunoSEQ multiplex PCR, the repertoire was profiled, and TCRdb retains in-frame clones only, with some absent. The data show tens of thousands of clones, about 90% seen once. Sequencing was carried out using peripheral blood. The chain uses TRBV7-9 and TRBJ1-2; 8 bases are a match to TRBD1. The origin of this receptor is a man aged 55-75 years with active COVID-19. The CDR3 DNA reads as TGTGCCAGCAGCTTAATGGACAGGGAGAGCTACACCTTC. Its protein is CASSLMDRESYTF.